Listed here are 4 T cell receptor beta chains from one sample, sequenced in a study of regulatory T cells in long-lasting Graves disease. Arm-PCR of CDR3 regions and iRepertoire HTBI primers were used to build TCR beta libraries. TCRdb used MiXCR to reprocess the multiplex PCR reads, holding one entry per CDR3 protein. The repertoire holds about 530,000 distinct CDR3 sequences, with 15% to 20% as singletons. Regarding time point: newly diagnosed GD, antithyroid drugs for less than 3 months. Scientists built the TCR library using RNA that was extracted from PBMCs. These data were likewise used in another study, on T cells in Graves' hyperthyroidism and ophthalmopathy.

The input for sequencing was peripheral blood mononuclear cells (PBMCs), taken at new diagnosis, from a patient treated with antithyroid drugs. The source is a woman aged 35-65 years with Graves disease.

This clonotype was recorded many times. V and J are TRBV6-5 and TRBJ1-1; D is undetermined. The CDR3 sequence is 13 residues long. Deletions cut 0 bases from V and 6 bases from J, with 8 bases between. CDR1 is MNHEY and CDR2 is SVGAGI in the germline V gene. For the CDR3, the DNA is TGTGCCAGCAGTTACTCGAGGATCGCTGAAGCTTTCTTT. Amino acids: CASSYSRIAEAFF.

This clonotype was counted ten times or more. The chain uses TRBV6-5 and TRBJ2-2, with TRBD1 matching 7 bases. CDR3 size: 17 residues. CDR1 and CDR2 (germline): MNHEY, SVGAGI. V lost 0 bases and J lost 6; bases outside the gene matches: 10. CDR3: CASSYSRIDRDPGELFF. The CDR3 coding sequence is TGTGCCAGCAGTTACTCCAGAATTGACAGGGATCCCGGGGAGCTGTTTTTT.

At least ten counts were recorded for this clonotype. The rearrangement links TRBV12-3 or TRBV12-4 to TRBJ2-2; unclear D gene. This CDR3 has 14 residues. V lost 5 bases and J 8 bases, leaving 15 bases between the germline ends. CDR3 amino acids: CASSPDRLLGELFF. CDR3 coding DNA: TGTGCCAGCAGTCCGGACCGACTGCTTGGGGAGCTGTTTTTT.

In its sample, this clonotype was seen many times. The chain is built from TRBV5-1 and TRBJ2-1, with 10 bases identical to TRBD1. After removal of 7 bases from V and 5 bases from J, the junction contained 3 bases not matched to a gene. Germline assignment: CDR1 SGHRS and CDR2 YFSETQ. The CDR3 sequence is 13 residues long. The chain's CDR3 is CASWDRGDNEQFF. The CDR3 region has the DNA TGCGCCAGCTGGGACAGGGGAGACAATGAGCAGTTCTTC.